The 31 T cell receptor beta chains given below trace back to one sample, sequenced in a study of persistence of HIV-infected CD4 T cells (dated by TCRdb to the early 2020s). Taken with the paper, the label for treatment or condition translates to: suppressive antiretroviral therapy. A pool of overlapping HIV-1 Gag 15-mer peptides was used at about 0.96 ug per peptide per mL for cell stimulation. Memory populations depleted of antigen-responding cells were obtained by sorting nonresponding CD40L-negative CD69-negative CD45RO-high memory CD4+ T cells. The immunoSEQ hsTCRB assay version 4, run in survey mode, was used to sequence TCRbeta repertoires from genomic DNA. What TCRdb holds here is the immuneACCESS table cut down to in-frame rearrangements. Part of the clones is not present; checked against another copy, under half of the missing clones reflect an unresolved V gene, and the others are unexplained. The sample data list about 40,000 clones, and approximately 80% of these were observed just once. More than 13% of the sample lies in the top ten.

No cognate antigen is known for these TCRs. Sample: CD4+ T cells sorted from PBMCs after approximately 19-hour stimulation, taken from a patient who received antiretroviral therapy. The sample's cell subset or site label, decoded: CD40L-CD69- CD45RO-high memory CD4 T cells not responding to Gag peptides. These receptors originate from an adult man with HIV who was CMV-seropositive.

The chain links TRBV7-6 to TRBJ1-1, with D possibly matching TRBD1 (6 bases). The CDR3 extends over 15 amino acids. Trimming took 2 bases from V and 3 from J, leaving 13 bases between them. Germline V gives CDR1 SGHVS, CDR2 FNYEAQ. CDR3 nucleotide sequence: TGTGCCAGCAGCTTATCGCAGGGGCAGGACACTGAAGCTTTCTTT. This encodes CASSLSQGQDTEAFF.

The chain carries TRBV5-6 and TRBJ1-2; tentatively, D is TRBD1 (5 bases). CDR3 length equals 15 residues. Germline lookup yields CDR1 SGHDT and CDR2 YYEEEE. V was cut by 5 bases and J by 5 bases, with 19 bases left in between. The CDR3 coding sequence is TGTGCCAGCAGTCCGCCTGGCAGGGTATCTTATGGCTACACCTTC. It specifies CASSPPGRVSYGYTF.

The rearrangement links TRBV29-1 to TRBJ1-2; D may be TRBD1 (5 bases). This CDR3 has 12 residues. Deletions cut 4 bases from V and 0 bases from J, with 6 bases between. Germline V gives CDR1 SQVTM, CDR2 ANQGSEA. CDR3 nucleotide sequence: TGCAGCGTTGGACAGCCTAACTATGGCTACACCTTC. Translated: CSVGQPNYGYTF. The full variable domain, rest sourced from reference TRBV29-1 and TRBJ1-2, is SAVISQKPSRDICQRGTSLTIQCQVDSQVTMMFWYRQQPGQSLTLIATANQGSEATYESGFVIDKFPISRPNLTFSTLTVSNMSPEDSSIYLCSVGQPNYGYTFGSGTRLTVV.

J is TRBJ2-7 and V is TRBV7-9, with 9 nucleotides matching TRBD2. Germline values: CDR1 SEHNR, CDR2 FQNEAQ (reference sequence). The CDR3 runs 15 residues. The V and J ends lost 4 bases and 2 bases, in that order; junction bases with no gene match: 6. CDR3: CASSSRQRGAYEQYF. The CDR3 DNA reads TGTGCCAGCAGCTCCCGACAGCGGGGGGCCTACGAGCAGTACTTC.

The J gene is TRBJ1-3, the V gene TRBV6-5; weak D call: TRBD1 (6 bases). V was shortened by 4 bases and J by 0 bases, with 7 bases between the two germline ends. Germline V lookup: CDR1 MNHEY, CDR2 SVGAGI. This CDR3 is built from 14 residues. As DNA, the CDR3 is TGTGCCAGCAGTTTGGACAGCTCTGGAAACACCATATATTTT. Translating gives CASSLDSSGNTIYF.

V usage is TRBV18 and J usage is TRBJ1-1, with TRBD1 as a possible D gene (5 bases). The CDR3 is 12 amino acids. Germline values: CDR1 KGHSH, CDR2 LQKENI. The V and J ends lost 3 bases and 8 bases respectively, with 10 bases between them. As DNA, the CDR3 is TGTGCCAGCTCACCCCTCGGGGCCGAAGCTTTCTTT. The encoded protein is CASSPLGAEAFF.

Points on this clone: At one boundary the junction diverges from the germline segment, which might be a read error. The genes are TRBV10-3 and TRBJ1-2, with D hard to call. CDR3 size: 13 residues. Germline CDR1 ENHRY, CDR2 SYGVKD. The CDR3 coding sequence is TGTGCCTCAAAGTCTCACGGGAACTACGGCTACACCTTC. It encodes CASKSHGNYGYTF.

The chain carries TRBV6-5 and TRBJ2-7; D unclear. The ends were cut back, 0 bases at V and 0 bases at J, with 9 bases in the middle. The CDR3 has 15 amino acids. In germline, CDR1 is MNHEY, CDR2 SVGAGI. CDR3 residues: CASSYSIPSSYEQYF. CDR3 DNA sequence: TGTGCCAGCAGTTACTCGATACCTAGCTCCTACGAGCAGTACTTC.

This clone has just a few counts. The rearrangement joins TRBV5-4 to TRBJ1-1; 10 bases are shared with TRBD1. V gave up 4 bases and J gave up 0 bases; unmatched junction bases: 6. The CDR3 runs to 16 residues. Germline V gene data show CDR1 as SGHNT and CDR2 as YYREEE (reference sequence). CDR3 amino acids: CASSPGTGAMNTEAFF. The CDR3 DNA follows: TGTGCCAGCAGCCCCGGGACAGGGGCTATGAACACTGAAGCTTTCTTT.

V gene TRBV19 combines with J gene TRBJ1-5, with no clear D. V lost 5 bases to trimming and J lost 5 bases, with 19 bases between them. Germline V CDR1 and CDR2: LNHDA, SQIVND (reference sequence). There are 16 residues in the CDR3. Here the CDR3 reads CASSPTTFRRDQPQHF. CDR3 in DNA: TGTGCCAGTAGTCCCACGACATTTAGGAGGGATCAGCCCCAGCATTTT.

The genes are TRBV5-5 and TRBJ1-6; D not certain. CDR3 length: 13 residues. V dropped 4 bases and J dropped 6 bases, with 8 bases sitting between them. Germline assignment: CDR1 SGHKS and CDR2 YYEKEE (reference sequence). The CDR3 nucleotides are TGTGCCAGCAGCCAACAGTCTAATTCACCCCTCCACTTT. Translating it yields CASSQQSNSPLHF.

This CDR3 reads CASSSLNRNTEAFF. The CDR3 DNA sequence: TGTGCCAGCAGCTCCCTTAATCGGAACACTGAAGCTTTCTTT. This chain links TRBV9 with TRBJ1-1; D ambiguous. V was trimmed by 4 bases and J by 1 base, leaving 11 bases between them. CDR1 and CDR2 (germline): SGDLS, YYNGEE. This CDR3 is 14 amino acids long.

This clone was counted once. V is TRBV7-6 and J is TRBJ1-5; D ambiguous. There are 14 residues in the CDR3. Germline lookup yields CDR1 SGHVS and CDR2 FNYEAQ. Deletions cut 5 bases from V and 3 bases from J, with 11 bases between. The CDR3 sequence is CASSAAGSNQPQHF. As DNA, the CDR3 is TGTGCCAGCAGCGCAGCGGGGTCCAATCAGCCCCAGCATTTT.

The chain combines TRBV18 with TRBJ2-2, with 8 bases aligning to TRBD1. V lost 3 bases, J lost 2 bases, and 8 bases stayed unmatched. This CDR3 is built from 17 residues. Germline lookup yields CDR1 KGHSH and CDR2 LQKENI. The DNA of the CDR3 is TGTGCCAGCTCACCCCGGGACAGGAACCCCAACACCGGGGAGCTGTTTTTT. Translated, it gives CASSPRDRNPNTGELFF.

This sequence joins TRBV10-3 and TRBJ2-7, with D perhaps TRBD1 or TRBD2 (5 bases each). The CDR3 loop spans 14 amino acids. V was trimmed by 0 bases and J by 8 bases, leaving 14 bases between them. From germline, CDR1 is ENHRY and CDR2 SYGVKD. The CDR3 nucleotides are TGTGCCATCAGTGAGTCGAGTGGCAGGGAGCAGCAGTACTTC. Protein product: CAISESSGREQQYF.

This clone occurred once. The chain has TRBV20-1 and TRBJ2-7, with D perhaps assigned TRBD1 or TRBD2 (6 bases each). The CDR3 consists of 14 residues. The V and J ends lost 3 bases and 2 bases respectively, with 14 bases between them. The V gene's germline CDR1 is DFQATT and CDR2 SNEGSKA (reference sequence). Here the CDR3 reads CSASRGPSTYEQYF. Written as DNA, the CDR3 is TGCAGTGCTAGTCGGGGGCCAAGCACCTACGAGCAGTACTTC.

The chain employs TRBV10-3 and TRBJ2-3; a possible D gene is TRBD1 (5 bases). The V end was cut by 4 bases, the J end by 0 bases, with 14 bases between. This CDR3 is 16 amino acids long. Germline CDR1 is ENHRY and CDR2 is SYGVKD. The DNA for the CDR3 is TGTGCCATCAGTGGGGGTGGGGCGGTAAGCACAGATACGCAGTATTTT. Its protein is CAISGGGAVSTDTQYF.

The V gene is TRBV6-5, the J gene TRBJ2-7; D is perhaps TRBD2 (6 bases). V lost 6 bases to trimming and J lost 5 bases, with 8 bases between them. CDR1 is MNHEY, CDR2 SVGAGI, per germline. The CDR3 is 11 amino acids. The CDR3 nucleotides read TGTGCCAGCAGGAGGGAGGACGAGCAGTACTTC. Residues: CASRREDEQYF.

The chain combines TRBV19 with TRBJ1-5; 7 bases align to TRBD1. The length of the CDR3 is 13 residues. The V and J ends lost 3 bases and 7 bases, in that order; junction bases with no gene match: 3. In germline, CDR1 is LNHDA, CDR2 SQIVND (reference sequence). The CDR3 is CASSIDRVQPQHF. The CDR3 coding sequence is TGTGCCAGTAGTATCGACAGGGTGCAGCCCCAGCATTTT.

This chain's CDR3 is CASSLEGRYYEQYF. The CDR3 region has the DNA TGTGCCAGCAGCTTAGAGGGCAGGTACTACGAGCAGTACTTC. The chain has TRBV7-2 and TRBJ2-7; D is undetermined. The V end was cut by 1 base, the J end by 3 bases, with 10 bases between. CDR1 and CDR2 from the germline V gene are SGHTA and FQGNSA. CDR3 length equals 14 residues.

This chain uses TRBV4-1 with TRBJ2-1; D remains ambiguous. The CDR3 totals 16 residues. CDR1 and CDR2 (germline): MGHRA, YSYEKL. V was pared by 1 base and J by 1 base, with 11 bases between. In nucleotides, the CDR3 is TGCGCCAGCAGCCAAGCCGGTTCGAGGTCCTACAATGAGCAGTTCTTC. This translates into CASSQAGSRSYNEQFF.

The V and J genes are TRBV2 and TRBJ2-5; D might be TRBD2 (5 bases). V shed 3 bases and J shed 1 base, with 12 bases lying between them. This CDR3 is 15 amino acids long. CDR1 SNHLY and CDR2 FYNNEI come from the germline V gene. For the CDR3, the DNA is TGTGCCAGCAGTGATGGCCAGCGGACCCAAGAGACCCAGTACTTC. Protein product: CASSDGQRTQETQYF. Full variable domain (missing parts from reference TRBV2 and TRBJ2-5): EPEVTQTPSHQVTQMGQEVILRCVPISNHLYFYWYRQILGQKVEFLVSFYNNEISEKSEIFDDQFSVERPDGSNFTLKIRSTKLEDSAMYFCASSDGQRTQETQYFGPGTRLLVL.

This chain uses TRBV10-1 with TRBJ2-5, with 9 bases fitting TRBD1. The CDR3 has 15 residues. The ends lost 4 bases at V and 5 bases at J; junction bases unmatched: 8. From germline, CDR1 is WNHNN and CDR2 SYGVQD (reference sequence). The CDR3 nucleotides are TGCGCCAGCAGTGTCCGGACAGGGGCGGGGGAGACCCAGTACTTC. It is translated as CASSVRTGAGETQYF.

The V and J genes are TRBV28 and TRBJ1-2; 8 bases match TRBD1. Germline V gene lookup returns CDR1 MDHEN and CDR2 SYDVKM. J gave up 2 bases and V 6 bases, and 5 bases lay outside the gene matches. The CDR3 sequence is 14 residues long. CDR3 loop: CASSQGAGNYGYTF. The CDR3 nucleotides are TGTGCCAGCAGCCAGGGGGCGGGGAACTATGGCTACACCTTC.

This chain uses TRBV18 with TRBJ1-1; 9 bases are a match to TRBD1. J lost 1 base, V lost 4 bases, and 10 bases had no gene match. The CDR3 consists of 17 residues. CDR1 and CDR2 from the germline V gene are KGHSH and LQKENI. The CDR3 DNA reads TGTGCCAGCTCACTAGGGACAGGGCCCGCTAAGAACACTGAAGCTTTCTTT. Protein: CASSLGTGPAKNTEAFF.

The chain has TRBV19 and TRBJ2-5; TRBD2 matches at 8 bases. V shed 7 bases and J 2 bases; nucleotides not matched to a gene: 3. This CDR3 has 13 residues. From germline, CDR1 is LNHDA and CDR2 SQIVND (reference sequence). The CDR3 here is CASKAGVQETQYF. The CDR3 DNA is TGTGCCAGTAAAGCGGGGGTTCAAGAGACCCAGTACTTC. Full variable domain (outside the CDR3, taken from reference TRBV19 and TRBJ2-5): DGGITQSPKYLFRKEGQNVTLSCEQNLNHDAMYWYRQDPGQGLRLIYYSQIVNDFQKGDIAEGYSVSREKKESFPLTVTSAQKNPTAFYLCASKAGVQETQYFGPGTRLLVL.

The J gene is TRBJ1-2, the V gene TRBV19, with TRBD1 as a possible D gene (5 bases). V was trimmed by 5 bases and J by 5 bases, leaving 18 bases between them. CDR3 length equals 15 residues. Per the germline V gene, CDR1 is LNHDA and CDR2 is SQIVND (reference sequence). The chain's CDR3 is CASSQPSGTAYGYTF. The CDR3, as DNA: TGTGCCAGTAGTCAACCCTCCGGGACGGCGTATGGCTACACCTTC. The full variable domain, completed using reference TRBV19 and TRBJ1-2, is DGGITQSPKYLFRKEGQNVTLSCEQNLNHDAMYWYRQDPGQGLRLIYYSQIVNDFQKGDIAEGYSVSREKKESFPLTVTSAQKNPTAFYLCASSQPSGTAYGYTFGSGTRLTVV.

The rearrangement uses TRBV5-1 and TRBJ2-3; D possibly corresponds to TRBD2 (6 bases). Trimming removed 5 bases from V and 2 bases from J, with 9 bases in between. Germline V lookup: CDR1 SGHRS, CDR2 YFSETQ. The CDR3 covers 13 residues. The CDR3 DNA is TGCGCCAGCAGAAGCGGGCCCACAGATACGCAGTATTTT. Encoded protein: CASRSGPTDTQYF.

The chain has TRBV7-8 and TRBJ1-5; 7 bases fit TRBD1. V lost 5 bases, J lost 1 base, and 11 bases stayed unmatched. The CDR3 sequence is 17 residues long. CDR1 is SGHVS, CDR2 FQNEAQ, per germline. This CDR3 reads CASSLGGGQRSNQPQHF. Here the CDR3 DNA reads TGTGCCAGCAGCCTAGGGGGGGGACAGAGAAGCAATCAGCCCCAGCATTTT.

V is TRBV5-6 and J is TRBJ2-2, with D uncertain. The CDR3 runs to 15 residues. Between the trimmed V and J ends, which lost 4 bases and 1 base, there was a span of 11 bases. Per the germline V gene, CDR1 is SGHDT and CDR2 is YYEEEE. The CDR3 nucleotides are TGTGCCAGCAGCCGGACGGACCTGAACACCGGGGAGCTGTTTTTT. It specifies CASSRTDLNTGELFF. The full variable domain, in which reference TRBV5-6 and TRBJ2-2 provide the parts outside the CDR3, is DAGVTQSPTHLIKTRGQQVTLRCSPKSGHDTVSWYQQALGQGPQFIFQYYEEEERQRGNFPDRFSGHQFPNYSSELNVNALLLGDSALYLCASSRTDLNTGELFFGEGSRLTVL.

The chain is built from TRBV6-5 and TRBJ2-3, with D uncertain. The CDR3 extends over 14 amino acids. The V and J ends lost 4 bases and 5 bases respectively, with 13 bases between them. Germline-derived CDR1 and CDR2 are MNHEY and SVGAGI. CDR3 amino acids: CASSLGQAKDTQYF. The CDR3 DNA sequence: TGTGCCAGCAGTTTGGGTCAGGCGAAAGATACGCAGTATTTT.